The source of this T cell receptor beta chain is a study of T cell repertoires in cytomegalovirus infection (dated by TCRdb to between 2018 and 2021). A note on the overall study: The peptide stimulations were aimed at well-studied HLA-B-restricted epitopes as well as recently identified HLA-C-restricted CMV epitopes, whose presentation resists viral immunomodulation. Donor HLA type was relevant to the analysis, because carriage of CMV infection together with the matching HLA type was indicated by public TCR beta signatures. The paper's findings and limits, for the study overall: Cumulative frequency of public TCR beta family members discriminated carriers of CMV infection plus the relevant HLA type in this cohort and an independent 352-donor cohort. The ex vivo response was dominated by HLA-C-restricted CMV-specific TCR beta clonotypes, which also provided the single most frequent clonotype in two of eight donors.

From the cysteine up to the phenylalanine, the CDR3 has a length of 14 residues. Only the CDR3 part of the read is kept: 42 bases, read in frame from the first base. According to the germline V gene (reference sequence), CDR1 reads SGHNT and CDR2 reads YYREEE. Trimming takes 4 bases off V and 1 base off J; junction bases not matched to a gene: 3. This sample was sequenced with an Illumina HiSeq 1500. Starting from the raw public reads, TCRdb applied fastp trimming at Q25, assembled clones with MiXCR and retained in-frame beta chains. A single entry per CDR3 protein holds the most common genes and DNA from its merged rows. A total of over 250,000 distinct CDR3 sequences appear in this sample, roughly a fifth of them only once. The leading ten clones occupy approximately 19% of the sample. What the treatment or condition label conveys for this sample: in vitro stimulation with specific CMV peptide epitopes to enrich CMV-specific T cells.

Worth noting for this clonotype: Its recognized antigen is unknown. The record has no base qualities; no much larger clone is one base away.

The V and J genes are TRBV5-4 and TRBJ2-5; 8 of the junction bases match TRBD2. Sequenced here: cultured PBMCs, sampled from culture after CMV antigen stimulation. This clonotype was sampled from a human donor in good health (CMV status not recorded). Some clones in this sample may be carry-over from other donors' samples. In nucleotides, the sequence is TGTGCCAGCAGCCTTAGCGGGACCCAAGAGACCCAGTACTTC. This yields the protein CASSLSGTQETQYF.